What follows are 16 T cell receptor beta chains derived from one specimen sequenced in a study of beta chain features in type 1 diabetes. Every bit of the isolated RNA underwent reverse transcription, so sequencing read expressed TCRB transcripts. Method: immunoSEQ multiplex PCR; TCRdb's copy keeps in-frame clones and lacks some. The sample has 450,000 to 550,000 clones; over 25% are singletons. Sequencing was carried out using naive CD4+ T cells from blood. Receptors originate from a young man in good health.

This rearrangement joins TRBV29-1 to TRBJ2-1, with D possibly being TRBD1 or TRBD2 (5 bases each). The CDR3 has 13 residues. Trimming pared 3 bases from V and 6 bases from J, leaving 12 bases between. From germline, CDR1 is SQVTM and CDR2 ANQGSEA. The CDR3 DNA sequence: TGCAGCGTTGAGAAAGGGACCCGCAATGAGCAGTTCTTC. Translation: CSVEKGTRNEQFF.

The chain carries TRBV10-3 and TRBJ2-1; D perhaps matches TRBD2 (5 bases). The germline CDR1 and CDR2 sequences are ENHRY and SYGVKD. V lost 0 bases and J 0 bases, leaving 12 bases between the germline ends. The CDR3 runs 17 residues. The CDR3 spells CAISESPAESSYNEQFF. The CDR3 nucleotides read TGTGCCATCAGTGAGTCCCCAGCGGAGAGCTCCTACAATGAGCAGTTCTTC.

The V gene is TRBV29-1, the J gene TRBJ1-1; 12 nucleotides agree with TRBD1. Germline-derived CDR1 and CDR2 are SQVTM and ANQGSEA. The CDR3 spans 17 residues. The J segment lost 3 bases and the V segment lost 0 bases, leaving 8 bases of the junction unmatched. This CDR3 reads CSVEELWDRGRDTEAFF. In DNA, the CDR3 is TGCAGCGTTGAAGAGTTGTGGGACAGGGGGCGGGACACTGAAGCTTTCTTT.

This clone occurred a few times. The chain carries TRBV15 and TRBJ1-2, with D uncertain. V lost 3 bases, J lost 7 bases, and 21 bases lay in between. The CDR3 has 16 residues. CDR1 and CDR2 (germline): LNHNV, YYDKDF (reference sequence). In DNA form, the CDR3 reads TGTGCCACCAGCAGCGGACGACTGGAATTTCTCCCTGGCTACACCTTC. This translates into CATSSGRLEFLPGYTF. Filled out from reference TRBV15 and TRBJ1-2, the complete variable domain reads DAMVIQNPRYQVTQFGKPVTLSCSQTLNHNVMYWYQQKSSQAPKLLFHYYDKDFNNEADTPDNFQSRRPNTSFCFLDIRSPGLGDTAMYLCATSSGRLEFLPGYTFGSGTRLTVV.

The chain joins TRBV7-2 to TRBJ1-1, with D unresolved. CDR3 length equals 12 residues. V was cut by 2 bases and J by 8 bases, with 9 bases left in between. CDR1 and CDR2 (germline): SGHTA, FQGNSA. CDR3: CASSLIGWEAFF. In nucleotides, the CDR3 is TGTGCCAGCAGCTTAATAGGCTGGGAAGCTTTCTTT.

This clone was observed a few times. V gene TRBV9 combines with J gene TRBJ2-7, with D perhaps TRBD1 or TRBD2 (5 bases each). The V gene's germline CDR1 is SGDLS and CDR2 YYNGEE. This CDR3 spans 14 amino acids. V was cut by 4 bases and J by 1 base, with 12 bases left in between. The CDR3 DNA sequence: TGTGCCAGCAGCCTCTGGGACGGATCCTACGAGCAGTACTTC. The encoded protein is CASSLWDGSYEQYF.

The chain combines TRBV7-2 with TRBJ2-1; 12 nucleotides line up with TRBD2. Unmatched junction bases numbered 5, after V lost 1 base and J lost 16 bases. CDR1 and CDR2 from the germline V gene are SGHTA and FQGNSA. The CDR3 loop spans 13 amino acids. The DNA of the CDR3 is TGTGCCAGCAGCTTAGGACTAGCGGGAGTACGATTCTTC. This encodes CASSLGLAGVRFF.

The chain recombines TRBV25-1 with TRBJ1-1; D is ambiguous. The CDR3 consists of 15 residues. Trimming removed 0 bases at V and 0 bases at J, with 8 bases between. CDR1 and CDR2 (germline): MGHDK, SYGVNS. As DNA, the CDR3 is TGTGCCAGCAGTGAATATGCAGCCATGAACACTGAAGCTTTCTTT. This translates into CASSEYAAMNTEAFF.

The rearrangement joins TRBV30 to TRBJ2-1, with 8 bases fitting TRBD2. Germline V gene sequence: CDR1 GTSNPN, CDR2 SVGIG (reference sequence). V gave up 4 bases and J gave up 8 bases; unmatched junction bases: 10. CDR3 length equals 14 residues. The CDR3 nucleotides read TGTGCCTGGAAGAAGAGCGGGAGCATGCATGAGCAGTTCTTC. Its protein is CAWKKSGSMHEQFF.

The V gene is TRBV29-1, the J gene TRBJ1-1; TRBD1 might be the D (6 bases). The V end lost 3 bases, the J end lost 4 bases, and 9 bases lay between the germline ends. This CDR3 has 12 residues. Germline CDR1 is SQVTM and CDR2 is ANQGSEA. The DNA of the CDR3 is TGCAGCGTTGACTACAGGGCCACTGAAGCTTTCTTT. This codes for CSVDYRATEAFF.

This rearrangement joins TRBV30 to TRBJ2-1; 11 bases are a match to TRBD2. This CDR3 comprises 14 residues. Losses at the gene ends were 3 bases for V and 6 bases for J; bases not matched to a gene: 4. The germline gives CDR1 GTSNPN, CDR2 SVGIG (reference sequence). The CDR3 region is CAWSRLAGFNEQFF. CDR3 nucleotide sequence: TGTGCCTGGAGCCGACTAGCGGGATTCAATGAGCAGTTCTTC.

This clone was counted between two and nine times. V and J are TRBV4-3 and TRBJ2-7; 12 bases match TRBD2. V lost 6 bases, J lost 4 bases, and 10 bases stayed unmatched. CDR3 size: 16 residues. Germline V gene sequence: CDR1 LGHNA, CDR2 YSLEER. The CDR3 spells CASSPQATSGSYEQYF. The CDR3 nucleotides read TGCGCCAGCAGTCCACAGGCGACTAGCGGGAGTTACGAGCAGTACTTC.

This sequence joins TRBV25-1 and TRBJ2-3; a possible D gene is TRBD1 (5 bases). Trimming left V 0 bases short and J 6 bases short, with 13 bases between. The germline V gene has CDR1 MGHDK and CDR2 SYGVNS. This CDR3 spans 15 amino acids. This CDR3 is CASSEYRGSSDTQYF. The CDR3 DNA follows: TGTGCCAGCAGTGAATATAGGGGCTCATCCGATACGCAGTATTTT.

The gene calls are TRBV6-5 and TRBJ1-1, with D unclear. Trimming removed 0 bases at V and 5 bases at J, with 7 bases between. Germline V gives CDR1 MNHEY, CDR2 SVGAGI. The CDR3 runs to 13 residues. The CDR3 bases are TGTGCCAGCAGTTACTCGACTAGGACTGAAGCTTTCTTT. It translates to CASSYSTRTEAFF.

The V gene is TRBV29-1, the J gene TRBJ1-5; no reliable D call. This CDR3 has 13 residues. Germline V CDR1 and CDR2: SQVTM, ANQGSEA. Trimming stripped 5 bases from V and 6 bases from J, with 14 bases between. The CDR3 region is CSVCGGLSQPQHF. DNA of the CDR3: TGCAGCGTTTGTGGCGGGTTGAGTCAGCCCCAGCATTTT.

This clone showed up just a few times. The V and J genes are TRBV2 and TRBJ1-1, with D hard to call. Trimming removed 8 bases from V and 6 bases from J, with 10 bases in between. Per the germline V gene, CDR1 is SNHLY and CDR2 is FYNNEI. This CDR3 is 11 amino acids long. CDR3 amino acids: CASQRVAEAFF. The DNA for the CDR3 is TGTGCCAGCCAAAGGGTTGCTGAAGCTTTCTTT. Supplemented by reference TRBV2 and TRBJ1-1, the full variable domain reads EPEVTQTPSHQVTQMGQEVILRCVPISNHLYFYWYRQILGQKVEFLVSFYNNEISEKSEIFDDQFSVERPDGSNFTLKIRSTKLEDSAMYFCASQRVAEAFFGQGTRLTVV.